What follows are 30 T cell receptor beta chains derived from one specimen sequenced in a study of T cells after yellow fever vaccination. TCRdb analysed the 5' RACE reads with MiXCR anew, one entry per CDR3 protein. Here the sample spans some 320,000 distinct CDR3 sequences, roughly 4.3% being singletons. The sample consisted of PBMCs, taken 15 days after the yellow fever booster vaccination. The receptors were gathered from a man between 18 and 29 years old who received the YFV17D yellow fever vaccine.

This clonotype has only a few counts. The rearrangement joins TRBV7-6 to TRBJ2-7; D remains unclear. Germline V gives CDR1 SGHVS, CDR2 FNYEAQ. Deletions cut 5 bases from V and 5 bases from J, with 13 bases between. The CDR3 has 13 amino acids. CDR3 nucleotides: TGTGCCAGCAGCCTTCAGCCCCGGGACGAGCAGTACTTC. Its translation: CASSLQPRDEQYF.

This clonotype was seen a few times. V and J are TRBV4-3 and TRBJ1-1, with no clear D. The V gene lost 1 base and the J gene lost 1 base, with 7 bases spanning the gap. CDR3 length equals 14 residues. Germline CDR1 reads LGHNA; CDR2 reads YSLEER. CDR3: CASSQAWENTEAFF. CDR3 nucleotide sequence: TGCGCCAGCAGCCAAGCATGGGAGAACACTGAAGCTTTCTTT.

This clonotype occurred many times. The J gene is TRBJ2-1, the V gene TRBV4-1, with 10 bases that match TRBD2. This CDR3 is built from 19 residues. Trimming took 1 base from V and 6 from J; bases not matched to a gene: 15. Per germline, CDR1 MGHRA and CDR2 YSYEKL. The CDR3 protein is CASSQGVQRGGPASNEQFF. The CDR3 region has the DNA TGCGCCAGCAGCCAAGGGGTACAGCGGGGGGGCCCAGCATCCAATGAGCAGTTCTTC.

The chain combines TRBV7-2 with TRBJ2-2; D is unresolved. Deletions cut 4 bases from V and 2 bases from J, with 11 bases between. The germline CDR1 and CDR2 sequences are SGHTA and FQGNSA. This CDR3 region has 15 residues. CDR3: CASSSEPLNTGELFF. The DNA of the CDR3 is TGTGCCAGCAGCTCCGAGCCATTAAACACCGGGGAGCTGTTTTTT.

The table lists this clonotype with a few counts. The J gene is TRBJ2-7, the V gene TRBV28; D unclear. Germline V gene lookup returns CDR1 MDHEN and CDR2 SYDVKM. This CDR3 has 13 amino acids. V lost 8 bases, J lost 0 bases, and 11 bases lay in between. The CDR3 nucleotides read TGTGCCAGCGCCGGACCAATCTCCTACGAGCAGTACGTC. The encoded protein is CASAGPISYEQYV.

CDR3 sequence reads: CASSEAIRSPLHF. The CDR3 DNA follows: TGTGCCAGCAGTGAAGCTATCCGATCACCCCTCCACTTT. V gene TRBV6-1 combines with J gene TRBJ1-6, with D unresolved. V was shortened by 0 bases and J by 10 bases, with 7 bases between the two germline ends. The CDR3 runs to 13 residues. Germline V gene lookup returns CDR1 MNHNS and CDR2 SASEGT.

This clonotype was found many times. The chain uses TRBV5-1 and TRBJ1-1, with 8 nucleotides matching TRBD1. The length of the CDR3 is 18 residues. V was pared by 5 bases and J by 0 bases, with 15 bases of the junction left unmatched. The germline V gene encodes CDR1 SGHRS and CDR2 YFSETQ. CDR3 protein: CASRFYRDRTPLNTEAFF. CDR3 DNA: TGCGCCAGCAGATTTTACCGGGACAGGACCCCCTTGAACACTGAAGCTTTCTTT.

About this clonotype: A much larger clone differs by one base, so this may be a read error. The rearrangement uses TRBV29-1 and TRBJ1-1; D possibly corresponds to TRBD1 (5 bases). Germline assignment: CDR1 SQVTM and CDR2 ANQGSEA. Trimming pared 3 bases from V and 3 bases from J, leaving 17 bases between. This CDR3 comprises 15 residues. The CDR3, as DNA: TGCAGCGTTGAGAGTCGCCCAGGGACGTACACTGAAGCTTTCTTT. Amino acid sequence: CSVESRPGTYTEAFF.

This clonotype came up a few times. The chain uses TRBV20-1 and TRBJ1-3; D gene uncertain. Trimming took 2 bases from V and 3 from J, leaving 14 bases between them. Germline V CDR1 and CDR2: DFQATT, SNEGSKA (reference sequence). This CDR3 is 15 amino acids long. The CDR3 nucleotides read TGCAGTGCTAGATCGGGTGCCTTGGGTGGAAACACCATATATTTT. It codes for CSARSGALGGNTIYF.

This clonotype was found a few times. J is TRBJ2-3 and V is TRBV6-1; the D is unclear. Germline V CDR1 and CDR2: MNHNS, SASEGT. The CDR3 is 16 residues long. V shed 6 bases and J shed 2 bases, with 18 bases lying between them. The CDR3 region is CASSEQSGVYTDTQYF. The CDR3, as DNA: TGTGCCAGCAGCGAACAAAGTGGGGTCTACACAGATACGCAGTATTTT.

Ten or more counts support this clonotype. The CDR3 protein is CASSAGTAMGYTF. The CDR3, as DNA: TGTGCCAGCAGCGCTGGGACAGCTATGGGCTACACCTTC. The gene calls are TRBV2 and TRBJ1-2; 7 nucleotides align to TRBD1. The CDR3 contains 13 residues. The V gene end was trimmed by 6 bases and the J gene end by 8 bases; junction bases not matched to a gene: 9. The V gene's germline CDR1 is SNHLY and CDR2 FYNNEI.

The sample holds many counts of this clonotype. The rearrangement uses TRBV28 and TRBJ1-2; no firm D call. The germline CDR1 and CDR2 sequences are MDHEN and SYDVKM. The V and J ends lost 8 bases and 4 bases respectively, with 8 bases between them. CDR3 size: 11 residues. CDR3 nucleotides: TGTGCCAGCTCGGCAGTCTATGGCTACACCTTC. This codes for CASSAVYGYTF.

This chain connects TRBV20-1 to TRBJ2-7; the D call may be TRBD1 or TRBD2 (5 bases each). V was shortened by 4 bases and J by 0 bases, with 19 bases between the two germline ends. The CDR3 runs 16 residues. Germline V gene sequence: CDR1 DFQATT, CDR2 SNEGSKA (reference sequence). CDR3 sequence reads: CSAKESGRRVSYEQYF. CDR3 sequence (DNA): TGCAGTGCTAAAGAATCGGGACGTCGCGTCTCCTACGAGCAGTACTTC.

This clonotype appeared many times. The chain recombines TRBV5-1 with TRBJ2-5; TRBD2 matches at 7 bases. J was trimmed by 2 bases and V by 4 bases; bases with no gene match: 5. The CDR3 loop spans 14 amino acids. Germline V gene lookup returns CDR1 SGHRS and CDR2 YFSETQ. The chain's CDR3 is CASSRDGRQETQYF. The DNA of the CDR3 is TGCGCCAGCAGCCGGGACGGGAGGCAAGAGACCCAGTACTTC. The full variable domain, with the rest looked up from reference TRBV5-1 and TRBJ2-5, is KAGVTQTPRYLIKTRGQQVTLSCSPISGHRSVSWYQQTPGQGLQFLFEYFSETQRNKGNFPGRFSGRQFSNSRSEMNVSTLELGDSALYLCASSRDGRQETQYFGPGTRLLVL.

This clonotype was observed many times. The chain has TRBV10-3 and TRBJ2-2; D gene ambiguous. V shed 6 bases and J shed 0 bases, with 8 bases lying between them. Germline assignment: CDR1 ENHRY and CDR2 SYGVKD. The CDR3 length is 14 residues. The CDR3 nucleotides read TGTGCCATCAGGCTCGAGCCGAACACCGGGGAGCTGTTTTTT. This codes for CAIRLEPNTGELFF.

The chain links TRBV4-1 to TRBJ2-5; D is unclear. V lost 4 bases to trimming and J lost 5 bases, with 17 bases between them. This CDR3 contains 15 residues. Germline V gene lookup returns CDR1 MGHRA and CDR2 YSYEKL. The CDR3 coding sequence is TGCGCCAGCAGCCGCCTGGGGTTTGCCAGCGAGACCCAGTACTTC. Translating gives CASSRLGFASETQYF.

The chain joins TRBV9 to TRBJ2-3; D possibly corresponds to TRBD1 (5 bases). CDR1 and CDR2 from the germline V gene are SGDLS and YYNGEE. The CDR3 is made up of 16 amino acids. V dropped 4 bases and J dropped 4 bases, with 19 bases sitting between them. The CDR3 DNA sequence: TGTGCCAGCAGCATCCAGGGCGGCATTGTCGCAGATACGCAGTATTTT. Translating it yields CASSIQGGIVADTQYF.

This chain connects TRBV19 to TRBJ2-3, with D unclear. The ends were cut back, 7 bases at V and 4 bases at J, with 12 bases in the middle. This CDR3 is 13 amino acids long. From germline, CDR1 is LNHDA and CDR2 SQIVND (reference sequence). In nucleotides, the CDR3 is TGTGCCAGTAACATGGACCGGGCAGATACGCAGTATTTT. This codes for CASNMDRADTQYF.

This clonotype was seen at least ten times. J is TRBJ1-6 and V is TRBV7-9; D is ambiguous. The CDR3 is 12 amino acids. CDR1 SEHNR and CDR2 FQNEAQ come from the germline V gene (reference sequence). V lost 0 bases and J lost 13, with 7 bases in between. The CDR3 coding sequence is TGTGCCAGCAGCTTAGCGGGTATTCCCCTCCACTTT. It specifies CASSLAGIPLHF.

This chain links TRBV7-2 with TRBJ2-3, with D perhaps TRBD1 or TRBD2 (5 bases each). Trimming pared 1 base from V and 3 bases from J, leaving 8 bases between. CDR3 size: 14 residues. The germline V gene encodes CDR1 SGHTA and CDR2 FQGNSA. The CDR3 nucleotides are TGTGCCAGCAGCTTAGAATGGGGGACAGATACGCAGTATTTT. It specifies CASSLEWGTDTQYF.

This clonotype has a count of ten or more. The gene calls are TRBV4-3 and TRBJ1-1; 7 bases are a match to TRBD1. Germline V gives CDR1 LGHNA, CDR2 YSLEER. The CDR3 contains 14 residues. V was clipped by 3 bases and J by 3 bases; unmatched bases: 4. Here the CDR3 reads CASSHGTDYTEAFF. As DNA, the CDR3 is TGCGCCAGCAGCCACGGGACAGACTACACTGAAGCTTTCTTT.

This clonotype was seen repeatedly, ten times or more. CDR3 amino acids: CASSGAQGNTYNEQFF. The DNA for the CDR3 is TGTGCCAGCAGTGGCGCCCAGGGAAATACCTACAATGAGCAGTTCTTC. This chain links TRBV28 with TRBJ2-1, with D possibly matching TRBD1 (5 bases). The CDR3 loop spans 16 amino acids. Trimming pared 5 bases from V and 2 bases from J, leaving 16 bases between. Germline assignment: CDR1 MDHEN and CDR2 SYDVKM. Variable domain in full (rest from reference TRBV28 and TRBJ2-1): DVKVTQSSRYLVKRTGEKVFLECVQDMDHENMFWYRQDPGLGLRLIYFSYDVKMKEKGDIPEGYSVSREKKERFSLILESASTNQTSMYLCASSGAQGNTYNEQFFGPGTRLTVL.

This clonotype came up many times. V is TRBV5-1 and J is TRBJ2-5, with 13 bases matching TRBD2. Germline trimming cut 4 bases from V and 1 base from J; bases unmatched to any gene: 4. Germline V gene sequence: CDR1 SGHRS, CDR2 YFSETQ. The CDR3 consists of 16 residues. The CDR3 sequence: CASSIGLAGAQETQYF. CDR3 in DNA: TGCGCCAGCAGCATCGGACTAGCGGGGGCCCAAGAGACCCAGTACTTC.

A few counts support this clonotype. The chain combines TRBV5-1 with TRBJ2-7; tentatively, D is TRBD1 (5 bases). Trimming stripped 4 bases from V and 5 bases from J, with 19 bases between. The CDR3 contains 15 residues. From germline, CDR1 is SGHRS and CDR2 YFSETQ. CDR3 residues: CASSPSAQGPDEQYF. In nucleotides, the CDR3 is TGCGCCAGCAGCCCCTCGGCCCAGGGCCCCGACGAGCAGTACTTC.

This clonotype came up a few times. The rearrangement uses TRBV7-2 and TRBJ2-3; D is perhaps TRBD2 (5 bases). CDR1 SGHTA and CDR2 FQGNSA come from the germline V gene. V lost 6 bases, J lost 0 bases, and 13 bases lay in between. The CDR3 runs 15 residues. The CDR3 coding sequence is TGTGCCAGCAGGAGCGGAAACCCTAGCACAGATACGCAGTATTTT. This sequence encodes CASRSGNPSTDTQYF.

At least ten counts were recorded for this clonotype. CDR3 in amino acids: CASSPIRSTDTQYF. The CDR3, as DNA: TGTGCCAGCAGCCCCATCCGTAGCACAGATACGCAGTATTTT. The chain combines TRBV11-2 with TRBJ2-3; no definite D call. V was shortened by 5 bases and J by 0 bases, with 9 bases between the two germline ends. The germline CDR1 and CDR2 sequences are SGHAT and FQNNGV. The CDR3 runs 14 residues.

This clonotype was counted ten times or more. CDR3 sequence (DNA): TGCAGTGCTAGCCAGGATTATGGCTACACCTTC. Translating it yields CSASQDYGYTF. This chain uses TRBV20-1 with TRBJ1-2, with D unresolved. V was pared by 3 bases and J by 5 bases, with 7 bases between. In germline, CDR1 is DFQATT, CDR2 SNEGSKA (reference sequence). The CDR3 loop spans 11 amino acids.

This clonotype was seen a handful of times. The V gene is TRBV3-1, the J gene TRBJ2-5; D is unclear. The CDR3 consists of 15 residues. V lost 0 bases to trimming and J lost 2 bases, with 10 bases between them. Per germline, CDR1 LGHDT and CDR2 YNNKEL (reference sequence). The CDR3 DNA reads TGTGCCAGCAGCCAAGATCCCCGGAGACAAGAGACCCAGTACTTC. Protein product: CASSQDPRRQETQYF.

This clonotype was observed a few times. This chain connects TRBV15 to TRBJ1-5, with D possibly being TRBD1 (5 bases). Germline lookup yields CDR1 LNHNV and CDR2 YYDKDF (reference sequence). Trimming removed 0 bases from V and 6 bases from J, with 15 bases in between. The CDR3 extends over 16 amino acids. CDR3 protein: CATSRDGGAGVQPQHF. The CDR3 DNA reads as TGTGCCACCAGCAGAGATGGAGGGGCAGGAGTTCAGCCCCAGCATTTT.

This clonotype showed up many times. The V gene is TRBV5-1, the J gene TRBJ2-3, with TRBD2 matching 11 bases. The trim removed 6 bases at V and 1 base at J, leaving 4 bases unmatched. Germline V gene lookup returns CDR1 SGHRS and CDR2 YFSETQ. The CDR3 runs 15 residues. The CDR3 coding sequence is TGCGCCAGCAAGGCGACTAGCGGGGGCACAGATACGCAGTATTTT. Encoded protein: CASKATSGGTDTQYF.